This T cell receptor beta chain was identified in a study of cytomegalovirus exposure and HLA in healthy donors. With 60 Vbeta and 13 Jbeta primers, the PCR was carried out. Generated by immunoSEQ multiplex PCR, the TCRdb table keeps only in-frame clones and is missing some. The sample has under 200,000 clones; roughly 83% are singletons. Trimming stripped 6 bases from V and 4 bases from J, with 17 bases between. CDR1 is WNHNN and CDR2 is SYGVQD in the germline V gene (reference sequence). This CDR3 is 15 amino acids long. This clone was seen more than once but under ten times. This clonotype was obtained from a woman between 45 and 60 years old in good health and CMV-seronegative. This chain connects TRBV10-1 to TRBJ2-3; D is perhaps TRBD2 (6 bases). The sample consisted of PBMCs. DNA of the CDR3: TGCGCCAGCAGGGGGGACTCACCAGGCGCAGATACGCAGTATTTT. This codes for CASRGDSPGADTQYF.